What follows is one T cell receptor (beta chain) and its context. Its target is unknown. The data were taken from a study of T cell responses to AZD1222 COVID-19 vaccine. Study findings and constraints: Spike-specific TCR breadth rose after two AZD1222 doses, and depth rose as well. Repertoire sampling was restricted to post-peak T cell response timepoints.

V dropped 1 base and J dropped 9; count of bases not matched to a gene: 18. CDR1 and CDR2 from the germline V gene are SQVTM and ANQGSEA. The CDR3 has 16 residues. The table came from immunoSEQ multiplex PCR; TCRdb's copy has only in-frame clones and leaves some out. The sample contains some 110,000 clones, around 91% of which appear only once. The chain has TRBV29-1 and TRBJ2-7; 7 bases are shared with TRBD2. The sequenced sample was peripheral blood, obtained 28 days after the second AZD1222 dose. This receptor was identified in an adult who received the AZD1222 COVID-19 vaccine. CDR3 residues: CSVEVLAGRPRGGQYF. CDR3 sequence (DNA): TGCAGCGTTGAAGTTTTAGCGGGCCGTCCCCGGGGAGGGCAGTACTTC.